The rows below give T cell receptor beta chains drawn from one sample of a study of spatial heterogeneity in lung cancer. TCRdb ran MiXCR on the 5' RACE reads and lists one entry per CDR3 protein. The sample lists approximately 40,000 distinct CDR3 sequences, approximately 5.2% occurring once. Material: PBMCs, obtained at surgery. Receptors were obtained from a female donor with early-stage non-small cell lung cancer. Both conserved end residues are part of each CDR3. Each record gives: V gene, D gene, J gene, clone size, CDR3 protein, CDR3 DNA. The D gene is left open where the match is weak. Only part of the rows carry a size: once, few, many, or a class if the clone is expanded.

>TRBV3-1|NA|TRBJ2-7|few
CASSQGWGEQYF
TGTGCCAGCAGCCAGGGATGGGGGGAGCAGTACTTC
>TRBV6-2/TRBV6-3|NA|TRBJ2-1|many
CASSYRLSGAYNEQFF
TGTGCCAGCAGTTACCGTCTATCGGGGGCCTACAATGAGCAGTTCTTC
>TRBV20-1|NA|TRBJ1-6|many
CSARDGIRGSPLHF
TGCAGTGCTAGAGACGGGATCAGGGGTTCACCCCTCCACTTT
>TRBV5-1|NA|TRBJ1-1|few
CASSQAREGGEAFF
TGCGCCAGCAGCCAGGCCAGGGAAGGAGGTGAAGCTTTCTTT
>TRBV9|NA|TRBJ1-1|NA
CASSVQAGRMNTEAFF
TGTGCCAGCAGCGTACAGGCAGGCAGAATGAACACTGAAGCTTTCTTT
>TRBV20-1|TRBD1|TRBJ1-1|many
CSAPKLGQGNTEAFF
TGCAGTGCTCCTAAATTGGGACAGGGGAACACTGAAGCTTTCTTT
>TRBV2|NA|TRBJ1-2|NA
CASSEAGASYGYTF
TGTGCCAGCAGTGAAGCAGGGGCTTCCTATGGCTACACCTTC
>TRBV7-2|NA|TRBJ2-1|many
CASSSDQSEQFF
TGTGCCAGCAGCTCAGATCAGAGTGAGCAGTTCTTC
>TRBV30|NA|TRBJ2-6|NA
CAWSVSRSSGANVLTF
TGTGCCTGGAGTGTCTCCAGGAGCTCTGGGGCCAACGTCCTGACTTTC
>TRBV30|NA|TRBJ2-7|few
CAWIAGRRSYEQYF
TGTGCCTGGATTGCTGGTCGCAGATCCTACGAGCAGTACTTC
>TRBV9|NA|TRBJ2-1|many
CASSPRGQADNEQFF
TGTGCCAGCAGCCCCCGAGGGCAGGCTGACAATGAGCAGTTCTTC
>TRBV6-2/TRBV6-3|NA|TRBJ1-5|few
CASRRTLGGGNQPQHF
TGTGCCAGCAGACGGACACTCGGCGGGGGCAATCAGCCCCAGCATTTT
>TRBV12-3/TRBV12-4|NA|TRBJ2-5|few
CASSYETQYF
TGTGCCAGCAGTTACGAGACCCAGTACTTC
>TRBV30|NA|TRBJ2-2|NA
CAWSVFRGLTIGELFF
TGTGCCTGGAGTGTTTTCCGGGGCCTAACCATCGGGGAGCTGTTTTTT
>TRBV4-3|NA|TRBJ1-1|many
CASSQSGTRDTEAFF
TGCGCCAGCAGCCAATCAGGGACAAGGGACACTGAAGCTTTCTTT
>TRBV7-3|NA|TRBJ1-5|NA
CDPRQGRHQPQHF
TGTGACCCCCGGCAGGGGCGGCATCAGCCCCAGCATTTT
>TRBV2|NA|TRBJ1-5|NA
CASSAEGSNQPQHF
TGTGCCAGCAGTGCAGAGGGTAGCAATCAGCCCCAGCATTTT
>TRBV9|TRBD1|TRBJ1-6|many
CASSTGGSPLHF
TGTGCCAGCTCTACAGGGGGTTCACCCCTCCACTTT
>TRBV6-2/TRBV6-3|TRBD2|TRBJ2-3|many
CASSYPSLAGGHTQYF
TGTGCCAGCAGTTACCCGTCACTAGCGGGGGGCCATACGCAGTATTTT
>TRBV27|TRBD2|TRBJ2-1|many
CASSLSPSGGRDEQFF
TGTGCCAGCAGTTTATCGCCGAGCGGGGGCAGGGATGAGCAGTTCTTC
>TRBV20-1|NA|TRBJ2-6|NA
CSARTLSGANVLTF
TGCAGTGCTAGAACACTCTCTGGGGCCAACGTCCTGACTTTC
>TRBV5-1|TRBD1|TRBJ2-7|many
CASSLQGDTYEQYF
TGCGCCAGCAGCTTGCAGGGGGATACCTACGAGCAGTACTTC
>TRBV7-9|NA|TRBJ1-5|many
CASSTQGDQPQHF
TGTGCCAGCAGCACCCAGGGTGATCAGCCCCAGCATTTT
>TRBV2|NA|TRBJ2-5|few
CASSEQGFAGSGTQYF
TGTGCCAGCAGTGAGCAGGGGTTCGCTGGATCTGGGACCCAGTACTTC
>TRBV10-3|TRBD2|TRBJ2-1|many
CAISLAGGTNEQFF
TGTGCCATCAGTCTAGCGGGGGGGACCAATGAGCAGTTCTTC
>TRBV15|NA|TRBJ1-1|many
CATSRARGRVIEAFF
TGTGCCACCAGCAGAGCCCGGGGCAGGGTTATTGAAGCTTTCTTT
>TRBV19|NA|TRBJ2-5|few
CASSRQGGETQYF
TGTGCCAGTAGTCGCCAGGGAGGAGAGACCCAGTACTTC
>TRBV29-1|NA|TRBJ2-3|many
CSVEIFGNPIGTQYF
TGCAGCGTTGAAATATTTGGTAACCCGATCGGTACGCAGTATTTT
>TRBV13|TRBD1|TRBJ2-5|NA
CASSRKITGEETQYF
TGTGCCAGCAGCCGGAAGATAACAGGGGAAGAGACCCAGTACTTC
>TRBV19|NA|TRBJ1-1|few
CASSMSANTEAFF
TGTGCCAGTAGTATGTCAGCGAACACTGAAGCTTTCTTT
>TRBV6-1|TRBD1|TRBJ1-1|many
CASSVDRGTEAFF
TGTGCCAGCAGTGTGGACAGGGGGACTGAAGCTTTCTTT
>TRBV7-9|TRBD2|TRBJ2-5|many
CASSLPAGGYQETQYF
TGTGCCAGCAGCTTACCGGCGGGGGGGTACCAAGAGACCCAGTACTTC
>TRBV11-3|NA|TRBJ2-1|medium-sized
CASSLVKGSGAQQFF
TGTGCCAGCAGCTTAGTGAAGGGATCGGGGGCCCAGCAGTTCTTC
>TRBV6-2/TRBV6-3|NA|TRBJ1-1|NA
CASSFDRWTEAFF
TGTGCCAGCAGTTTCGACAGGTGGACTGAAGCTTTCTTT
>TRBV2|NA|TRBJ1-1|many
CASRDQMVAFF
TGTGCCAGCAGGGACCAAATGGTAGCTTTCTTT
>TRBV9|NA|TRBJ2-7|NA
CASSVAGQSREQYF
TGTGCCAGCAGCGTGGCGGGGCAGAGTAGGGAGCAGTACTTC